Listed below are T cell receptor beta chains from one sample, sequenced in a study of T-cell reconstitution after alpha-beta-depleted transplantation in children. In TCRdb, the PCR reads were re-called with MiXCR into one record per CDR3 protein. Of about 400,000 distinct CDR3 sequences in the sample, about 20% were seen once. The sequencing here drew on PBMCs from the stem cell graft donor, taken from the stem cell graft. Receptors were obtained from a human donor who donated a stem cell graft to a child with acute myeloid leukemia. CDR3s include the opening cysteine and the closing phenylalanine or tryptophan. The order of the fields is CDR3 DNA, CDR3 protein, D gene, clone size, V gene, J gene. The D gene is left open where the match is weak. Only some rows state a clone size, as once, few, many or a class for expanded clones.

TGTGCCAGCAGTTTGGGGCTAGCGGGAGACGGGTACGAGCAGTACTTC	CASSLGLAGDGYEQYF	TRBD2	many	TRBV12-3/TRBV12-4	TRBJ2-7
TGTGCCAGCAGTTTAGGGGGACAGGGTTACTACGAGCAGTACTTC	CASSLGGQGYYEQYF	TRBD1	many	TRBV28	TRBJ2-7
TGCAGTGCTAGAGATCCGGTTTCCTACGAGCAGTACTTC	CSARDPVSYEQYF	.	.	TRBV20-1	TRBJ2-7
TGCAGTGCTAGGGAGACAGGATTCTACGAGCAGTACTTC	CSARETGFYEQYF	.	many	TRBV20-1	TRBJ2-7
TGCGCCAGCAGGGCTACACTGAGCTCCTACAATGAGCAGTTCTTC	CASRATLSSYNEQFF	.	few	TRBV10-2	TRBJ2-1
TGTGCCAGCAGCAAAATTCCTGGGGGCAGGGGGTGCTGGAATGAGCAGTTCTTC	CASSKIPGGRGCWNEQFF	.	.	TRBV21-1	TRBJ2-1
TGCAGCGTTACATTGGGGGAGACCCAGTACTTC	CSVTLGETQYF	.	few	TRBV29-1	TRBJ2-5
TGCGCCAGCAGGCCGACAGGGGCCTACAATGAGCAGTTCTTC	CASRPTGAYNEQFF	TRBD1	few	TRBV5-1	TRBJ2-1
TGTGCCAGCAGTCTCTTTGGAAGCGGACGCACAGATACGCAGTATTTT	CASSLFGSGRTDTQYF	.	.	TRBV12-3/TRBV12-4	TRBJ2-3
TGTGCCAGCCTACGGACAGTGAATGGCTACACCTTC	CASLRTVNGYTF	.	.	TRBV2	TRBJ1-2
TGTGCCAGCAGCTATGGGGGACAGCCAGGCTACGAGCAGTACTTC	CASSYGGQPGYEQYF	TRBD1	few	TRBV7-9	TRBJ2-7
TGTGCCAGCAGCCCTAACTTTCTGGACAGGGATAACAATGAGCAGTTCTTC	CASSPNFLDRDNNEQFF	TRBD1	.	TRBV5-6	TRBJ2-1
TGTGCCAGCAGCTGGGACAGGGCCGGAAAGACCCAGTACTTC	CASSWDRAGKTQYF	TRBD1	.	TRBV11-1	TRBJ2-5
TGTGCCAGCAGCGGGTCTAGCGGGAGGGCCTTTAATGAGCAGTTCTTC	CASSGSSGRAFNEQFF	TRBD2	many	TRBV2	TRBJ2-1
TGCAGTGCCGATAAGCGGGAGGGTTCGGATACGCAGTATTTT	CSADKREGSDTQYF	TRBD2	many	TRBV20-1	TRBJ2-3
TGCGCCAGCAGCCACAGGGGTGTTGGGTCCCCCTACGGGGAGCTGTTTTTT	CASSHRGVGSPYGELFF	TRBD1	.	TRBV5-1	TRBJ2-2
TGCAGTGCTAGACCGGGGGCGCGGACTGAAGCTTTCTTT	CSARPGARTEAFF	.	.	TRBV20-1	TRBJ1-1
TGTGCCAGCAGCGACAGGGAATGGGGTGAAGCTTTCTTT	CASSDREWGEAFF	TRBD1	many	TRBV12-3/TRBV12-4	TRBJ1-1
TGCAGTGCTAGTAGGGGGACCGGGGCCAACGTCCTGACTTTC	CSASRGTGANVLTF	.	.	TRBV20-1	TRBJ2-6
TGTGCCAGCAGTCCCCCCGGGACAGGTGGCTCTCAGCCCCAGCATTTT	CASSPPGTGGSQPQHF	TRBD1	many	TRBV6-2/TRBV6-3	TRBJ1-5
TGCAGTGCTAGAGATCTTCGTCGAGAGTCCTACAATGAGCAGTTCTTC	CSARDLRRESYNEQFF	.	medium-sized	TRBV20-1	TRBJ2-1
TGCGCCAGCAGCTTGGCCGGGACAGGGTCTGCCGGGGAGCTGTTTTTT	CASSLAGTGSAGELFF	TRBD1	few	TRBV5-1	TRBJ2-2
TGTGCCAGCAGACTGGACAGGGGCGAGCCCCAGCATTTT	CASRLDRGEPQHF	TRBD1	.	TRBV6-1	TRBJ1-5
TGCAGCGTCCGACAGGGGGGTGGCCCCGAGCAGTACTTC	CSVRQGGGPEQYF	TRBD1	.	TRBV29-1	TRBJ2-7
TGTGCCAGCAGTAAAACGGGGACAGAGCAAGAGACCCAGTACTTC	CASSKTGTEQETQYF	TRBD1	many	TRBV12-3/TRBV12-4	TRBJ2-5
TGTGCCAGCAGTTTCAGTAGTACAGATACGCAGTATTTT	CASSFSSTDTQYF	.	many	TRBV27	TRBJ2-3
TGCAGCGTTGGTTTTTTGAACACTGAAGCTTTCTTT	CSVGFLNTEAFF	.	few	TRBV29-1	TRBJ1-1
TGCAGTGCTAGAGGGACAGGGCAGTACGAGCAGTACTTC	CSARGTGQYEQYF	TRBD1	many	TRBV20-1	TRBJ2-7
TGTGCCAGCAGCCCGGGACTAGCGGGACACAATGAGCAGTTCTTC	CASSPGLAGHNEQFF	TRBD2	many	TRBV7-2	TRBJ2-1
TGTGCCATCAGTCCTCGAGTCACGGGGGGCACAGATACGCAGTATTTT	CAISPRVTGGTDTQYF	.	.	TRBV10-3	TRBJ2-3
TGCGCCAGCAGCCAGGGGGCCGGGTATCGCAATGAGCAGTTCTTC	CASSQGAGYRNEQFF	.	.	TRBV4-3	TRBJ2-1
TGTGCCACCAGTGATTCGAACAGTCAAGAGACCCAGTACTTC	CATSDSNSQETQYF	.	.	TRBV24-1	TRBJ2-5
TGTGCCAGCAGTATTATAGCGGGGCCGCAAGAGACCCAGTACTTC	CASSIIAGPQETQYF	TRBD2	.	TRBV6-1	TRBJ2-5
TGTGCCAGCAGTGATGGGACTAGCGGGATGGTCGGGGAGCTGTTTTTT	CASSDGTSGMVGELFF	TRBD2	.	TRBV2	TRBJ2-2
TGCAGCGTGACAGGGGGCGAGAGCACAGATACGCAGTATTTT	CSVTGGESTDTQYF	TRBD1	.	TRBV29-1	TRBJ2-3
TGTGCCAGCAGCGTAGCTCCGGGAGTGGCCGGGGAGCTGTTTTTT	CASSVAPGVAGELFF	.	few	TRBV9	TRBJ2-2
TGCAGTGCTAGGGGCAGGGCGGAGGAGACCCAGTACTTC	CSARGRAEETQYF	.	few	TRBV20-1	TRBJ2-5
TGTGCCAGCAGTCAGATAGCGGAAGAGACCCAGTACTTC	CASSQIAEETQYF	.	once	TRBV27	TRBJ2-5
TGTGCCAGCAGTTTAGGTCTGAGCTCCTACAATGAGCAGTTCTTC	CASSLGLSSYNEQFF	.	many	TRBV12-3/TRBV12-4	TRBJ2-1
TGTGCCAGCAGTACTAGCGCTAGCACAGATACGCAGTATTTT	CASSTSASTDTQYF	TRBD2	few	TRBV25-1	TRBJ2-3
TGTGCCAGCAGCTCTACCGACAGGGATGAAGCTTTCTTT	CASSSTDRDEAFF	TRBD1	.	TRBV7-9	TRBJ1-1
TGCAGCGTTGGAAAGGGGCAGAGCCTTACTAGCGGGAGGGCCGCAGATACGCAGTATTTT	CSVGKGQSLTSGRAADTQYF	TRBD2	.	TRBV29-1	TRBJ2-3
TGTGCCAGCAGTTCCGAGCAGTACTTC	CASSSEQYF	.	many	TRBV28	TRBJ2-7
TGTGCCAGCTCACCACTGGACCTCACCGGGGAGCTGTTTTTT	CASSPLDLTGELFF	.	few	TRBV18	TRBJ2-2
TGTGCCAGCAGCCCACCAGGGGATTTAACTGAAGCTTTCTTT	CASSPPGDLTEAFF	.	.	TRBV28	TRBJ1-1
TGTGCCAGCAGCCAAGGGACAGGGTCTCCCTACGAGCAGTACTTC	CASSQGTGSPYEQYF	TRBD1	.	TRBV3-1	TRBJ2-7
TGTGCCAGCAGCCCAGATCTAGCGGGAGTAAACACCGGGGAGCTGTTTTTT	CASSPDLAGVNTGELFF	TRBD2	.	TRBV4-2	TRBJ2-2
TGCAGTGCTAGAGCCTGGGACAGGGTGAACACCATATATTTT	CSARAWDRVNTIYF	TRBD1	few	TRBV20-1	TRBJ1-3
TGCAGTGCTAGTACTAGCGGAGGACCCAGCTCCTACGAGCAGTACTTC	CSASTSGGPSSYEQYF	TRBD2	.	TRBV20-1	TRBJ2-7
TGCAGCGTTGAATTAATGCAGGCCTCGAACACCGGGGAGCTGTTTTTT	CSVELMQASNTGELFF	.	.	TRBV29-1	TRBJ2-2
TGTGCCAGCAGTTCCCGTCAGGCCATTAGCACAGATACGCAGTATTTT	CASSSRQAISTDTQYF	.	.	TRBV27	TRBJ2-3